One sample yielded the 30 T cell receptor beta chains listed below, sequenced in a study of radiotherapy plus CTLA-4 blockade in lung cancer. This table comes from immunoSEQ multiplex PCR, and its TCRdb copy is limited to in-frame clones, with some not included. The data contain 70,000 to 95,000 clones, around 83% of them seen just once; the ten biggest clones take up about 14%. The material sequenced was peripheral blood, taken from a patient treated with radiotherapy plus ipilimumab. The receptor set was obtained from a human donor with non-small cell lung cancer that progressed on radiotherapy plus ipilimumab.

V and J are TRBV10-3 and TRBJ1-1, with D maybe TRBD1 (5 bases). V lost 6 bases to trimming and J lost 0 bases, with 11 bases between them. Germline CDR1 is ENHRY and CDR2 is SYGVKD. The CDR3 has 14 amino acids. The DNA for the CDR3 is TGTGCCATCAGCTTAGACAGTTTGAACACTGAAGCTTTCTTT. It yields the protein CAISLDSLNTEAFF.

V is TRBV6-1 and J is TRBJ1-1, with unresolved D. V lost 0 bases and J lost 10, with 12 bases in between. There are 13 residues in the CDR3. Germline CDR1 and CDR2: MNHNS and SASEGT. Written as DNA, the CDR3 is TGTGCCAGCAGTGAAGCGGGTAAGGAGGGAGCTTTCTTT. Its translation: CASSEAGKEGAFF.

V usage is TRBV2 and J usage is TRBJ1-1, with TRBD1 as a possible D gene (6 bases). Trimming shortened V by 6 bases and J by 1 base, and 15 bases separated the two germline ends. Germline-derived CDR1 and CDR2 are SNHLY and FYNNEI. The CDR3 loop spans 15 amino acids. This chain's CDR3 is CASRSWGPGNTEAFF. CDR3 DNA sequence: TGTGCCAGCAGGTCTTGGGGGCCGGGGAACACTGAAGCTTTCTTT.

CDR3 loop: CASSEAHERTGNYEQYF. The CDR3 bases are TGTGCCAGCAGTGAAGCCCATGAACGGACAGGGAACTACGAGCAGTACTTC. J is TRBJ2-7 and V is TRBV6-1, with 8 bases aligning to TRBD1. The junction had 10 bases not matched to a gene; V was cut back by 0 bases and J by 3 bases. The CDR3 spans 17 residues. Germline CDR1 MNHNS, CDR2 SASEGT.

As DNA, the CDR3 is TGTGCCACCAGCAGAGCTCTAGAGGAGACCCAGTACTTC. It is translated as CATSRALEETQYF. This sequence joins TRBV15 and TRBJ2-5; D gene ambiguous. This CDR3 is built from 13 residues. Germline V gene data show CDR1 as LNHNV and CDR2 as YYDKDF (reference sequence). The V end lost 1 base, the J end lost 5 bases, and 8 bases lay between the germline ends.

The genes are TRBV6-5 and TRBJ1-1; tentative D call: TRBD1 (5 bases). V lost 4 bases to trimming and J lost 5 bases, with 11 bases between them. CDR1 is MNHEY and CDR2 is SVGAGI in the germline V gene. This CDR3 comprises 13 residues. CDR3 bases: TGTGCCAGCAGTTCGGGGGTAAGGACTGAAGCTTTCTTT. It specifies CASSSGVRTEAFF.

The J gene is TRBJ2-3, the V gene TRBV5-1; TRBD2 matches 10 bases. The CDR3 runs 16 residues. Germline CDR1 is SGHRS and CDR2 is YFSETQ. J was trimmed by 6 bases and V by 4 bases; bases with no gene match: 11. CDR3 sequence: CASSPGTSALKDTQYF. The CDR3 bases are TGCGCCAGCAGCCCCGGGACTAGCGCGCTCAAGGATACGCAGTATTTT.

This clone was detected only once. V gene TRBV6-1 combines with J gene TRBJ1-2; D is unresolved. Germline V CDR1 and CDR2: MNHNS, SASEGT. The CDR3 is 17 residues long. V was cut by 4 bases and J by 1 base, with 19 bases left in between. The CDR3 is CASSGQANHHLNYGYTF. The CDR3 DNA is TGTGCCAGCAGTGGGCAGGCCAACCACCACCTTAACTATGGCTACACCTTC.

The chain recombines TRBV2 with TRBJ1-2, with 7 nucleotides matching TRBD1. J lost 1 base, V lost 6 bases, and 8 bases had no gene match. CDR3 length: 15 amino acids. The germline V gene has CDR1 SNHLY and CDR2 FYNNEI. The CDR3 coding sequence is TGTGCCAGCAGGGCCCAAACAGGGGTTAACTATGGCTACACCTTC. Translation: CASRAQTGVNYGYTF.

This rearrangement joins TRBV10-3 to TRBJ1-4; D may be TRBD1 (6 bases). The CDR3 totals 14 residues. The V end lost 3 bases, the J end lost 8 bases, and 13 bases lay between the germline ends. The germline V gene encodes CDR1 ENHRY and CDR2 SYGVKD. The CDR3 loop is CAISEGGLGEKLFF. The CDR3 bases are TGTGCCATCAGTGAAGGGGGGTTAGGGGAAAAACTGTTTTTT.

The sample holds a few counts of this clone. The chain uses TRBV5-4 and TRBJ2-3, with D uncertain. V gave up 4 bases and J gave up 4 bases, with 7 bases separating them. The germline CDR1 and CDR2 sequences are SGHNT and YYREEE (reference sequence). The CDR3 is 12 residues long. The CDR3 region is CASSGPADTQYF. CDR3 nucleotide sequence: TGTGCCAGCAGCGGACCGGCAGATACGCAGTATTTT.

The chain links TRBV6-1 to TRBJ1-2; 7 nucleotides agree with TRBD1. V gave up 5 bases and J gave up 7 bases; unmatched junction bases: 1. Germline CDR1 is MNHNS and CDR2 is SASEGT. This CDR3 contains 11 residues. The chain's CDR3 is CASSYRGGYTF. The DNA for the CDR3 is TGTGCCAGCAGTTACAGGGGTGGCTACACCTTC.

The CDR3 DNA reads as TGTGCCAGCTCACCCACCGTGCCCCAGGTCGAGCAGTACTTC. Translating gives CASSPTVPQVEQYF. This rearrangement joins TRBV18 to TRBJ2-7; D is undetermined. Germline V lookup: CDR1 KGHSH, CDR2 LQKENI. Trimming shortened V by 3 bases and J by 6 bases, and 15 bases separated the two germline ends. This CDR3 comprises 14 residues.

In nucleotides, the CDR3 is TGTGCCAGCAGCTTAGGTCAGGGCGGGACTGAAGCTTTCTTT. Protein: CASSLGQGGTEAFF. V gene TRBV11-2 combines with J gene TRBJ1-1, with TRBD1 as a possible D gene (5 bases). Per the germline V gene, CDR1 is SGHAT and CDR2 is FQNNGV. The CDR3 totals 14 residues. V lost 1 base, J lost 5 bases, and 11 bases lay in between.

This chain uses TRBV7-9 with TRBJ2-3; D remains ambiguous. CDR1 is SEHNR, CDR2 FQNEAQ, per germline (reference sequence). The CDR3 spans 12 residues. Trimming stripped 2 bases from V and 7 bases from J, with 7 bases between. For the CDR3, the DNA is TGTGCCAGCAGCTTAAGTCACAATACGCAGTATTTT. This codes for CASSLSHNTQYF.

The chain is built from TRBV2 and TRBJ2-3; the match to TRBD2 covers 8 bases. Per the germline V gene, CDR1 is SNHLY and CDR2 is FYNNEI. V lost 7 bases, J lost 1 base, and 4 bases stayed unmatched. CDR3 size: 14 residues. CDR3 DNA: TGTGCCAGCAAGGCAGCGGGAGGCACAGATACGCAGTATTTT. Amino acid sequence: CASKAAGGTDTQYF.

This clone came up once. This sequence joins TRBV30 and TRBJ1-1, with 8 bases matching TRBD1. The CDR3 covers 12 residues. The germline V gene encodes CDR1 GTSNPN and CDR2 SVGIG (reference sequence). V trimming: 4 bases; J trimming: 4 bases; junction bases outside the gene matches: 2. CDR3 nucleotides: TGTGCCTGGACGGACAGGGTCACTGAAGCTTTCTTT. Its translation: CAWTDRVTEAFF.

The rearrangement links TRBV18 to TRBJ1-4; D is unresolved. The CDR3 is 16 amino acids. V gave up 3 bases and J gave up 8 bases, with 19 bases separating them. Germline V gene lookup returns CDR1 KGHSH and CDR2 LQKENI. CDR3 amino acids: CASSPLEPWQPEKLFF. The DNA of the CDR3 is TGTGCCAGCTCACCCCTTGAGCCTTGGCAGCCGGAAAAACTGTTTTTT.

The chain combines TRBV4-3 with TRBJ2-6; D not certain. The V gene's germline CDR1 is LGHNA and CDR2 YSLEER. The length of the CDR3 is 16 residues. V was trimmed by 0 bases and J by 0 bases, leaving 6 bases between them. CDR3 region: CASSQERRSGANVLTF. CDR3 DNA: TGCGCCAGCAGCCAAGAAAGGCGCTCTGGGGCCAACGTCCTGACTTTC.

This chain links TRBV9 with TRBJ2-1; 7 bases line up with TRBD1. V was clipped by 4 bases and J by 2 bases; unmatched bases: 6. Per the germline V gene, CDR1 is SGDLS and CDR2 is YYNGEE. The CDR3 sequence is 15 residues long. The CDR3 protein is CASSRTGDPYNEQFF. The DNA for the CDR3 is TGTGCCAGCAGCCGAACAGGGGACCCCTACAATGAGCAGTTCTTC.

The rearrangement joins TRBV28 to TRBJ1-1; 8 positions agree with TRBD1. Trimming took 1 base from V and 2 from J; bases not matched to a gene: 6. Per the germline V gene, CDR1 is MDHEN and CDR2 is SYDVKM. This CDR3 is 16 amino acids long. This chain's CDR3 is CASSLSGTGGNTEAFF. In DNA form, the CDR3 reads TGTGCCAGCAGTTTATCGGGGACAGGCGGTAACACTGAAGCTTTCTTT.

The CDR3 DNA reads TGTGCCAGCAGCTTACCTAGCGGGGGGTTTGGGACCCAGTACTTC. It is translated as CASSLPSGGFGTQYF. The J gene is TRBJ2-5, the V gene TRBV7-2; 11 bases are a match to TRBD2. The CDR3 totals 15 residues. Germline CDR1 reads SGHTA; CDR2 reads FQGNSA. The ends lost 2 bases at V and 7 bases at J; junction bases unmatched: 6. The complete variable domain, with remaining parts taken from reference TRBV7-2 and TRBJ2-5, reads GAGVSQSPSNKVTEKGKDVELRCDPISGHTALYWYRQSLGQGLEFLIYFQGNSAPDKSGLPSDRFSAERTGGSVSTLTIQRTQQEDSAVYLCASSLPSGGFGTQYFGPGTRLLVL.

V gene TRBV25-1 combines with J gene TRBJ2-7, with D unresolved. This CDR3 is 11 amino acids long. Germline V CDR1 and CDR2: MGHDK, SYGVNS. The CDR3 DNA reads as TGTGCTGTGAGGTCTTTGTACGAGCAGTACTTC. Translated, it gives CAVRSLYEQYF.

CDR3 protein: CASSLMAGGLETQYF. The DNA of the CDR3 is TGTGCCAGCAGCTTAATGGCGGGGGGGCTTGAGACCCAGTACTTC. The chain has TRBV7-2 and TRBJ2-5, with 9 positions matching TRBD2. Per germline, CDR1 SGHTA and CDR2 FQGNSA. The CDR3 spans 15 residues. Trimming at V came to 2 bases and at J to 5 bases, leaving 6 bases not matched to a gene.

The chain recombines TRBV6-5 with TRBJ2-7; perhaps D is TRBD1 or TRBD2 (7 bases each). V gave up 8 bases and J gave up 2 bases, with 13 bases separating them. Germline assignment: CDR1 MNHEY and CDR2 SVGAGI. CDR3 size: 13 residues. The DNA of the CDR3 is TGTGCCAGCCAGGGGGGGCCCCCCTACGAGCAGTACTTC. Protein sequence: CASQGGPPYEQYF.

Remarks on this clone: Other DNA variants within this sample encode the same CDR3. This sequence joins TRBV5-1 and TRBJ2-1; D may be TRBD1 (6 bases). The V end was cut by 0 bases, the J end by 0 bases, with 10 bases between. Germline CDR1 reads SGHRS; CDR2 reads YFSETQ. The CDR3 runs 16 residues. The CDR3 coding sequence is TGCGCCAGCAGCTTGGCAGGGGATTACTCCTACAATGAGCAGTTCTTC. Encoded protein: CASSLAGDYSYNEQFF.

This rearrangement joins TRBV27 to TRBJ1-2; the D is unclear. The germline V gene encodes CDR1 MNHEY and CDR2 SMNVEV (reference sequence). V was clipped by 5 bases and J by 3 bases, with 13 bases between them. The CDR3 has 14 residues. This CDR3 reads CASSLVVEDYGYTF. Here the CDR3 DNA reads TGTGCCAGCAGTCTAGTTGTGGAGGACTATGGCTACACCTTC.

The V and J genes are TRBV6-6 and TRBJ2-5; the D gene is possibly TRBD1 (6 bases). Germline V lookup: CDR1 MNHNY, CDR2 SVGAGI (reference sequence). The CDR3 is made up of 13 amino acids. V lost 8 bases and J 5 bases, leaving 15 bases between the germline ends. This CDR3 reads CASGAGVYETQYF. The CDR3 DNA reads TGTGCCAGCGGGGCAGGGGTTTATGAGACCCAGTACTTC.

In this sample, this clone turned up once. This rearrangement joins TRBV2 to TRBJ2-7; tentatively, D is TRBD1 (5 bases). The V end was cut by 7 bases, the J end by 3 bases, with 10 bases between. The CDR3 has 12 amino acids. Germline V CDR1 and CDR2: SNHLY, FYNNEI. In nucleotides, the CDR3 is TGTGCCAGCACAGAAGACAGCTACGAGCAGTACTTC. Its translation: CASTEDSYEQYF.

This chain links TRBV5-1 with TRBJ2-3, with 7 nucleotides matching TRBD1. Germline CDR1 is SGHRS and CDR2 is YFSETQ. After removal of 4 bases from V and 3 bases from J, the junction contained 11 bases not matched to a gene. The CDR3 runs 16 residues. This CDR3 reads CASSPWLQGLTDTQYF. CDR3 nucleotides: TGCGCCAGCAGCCCGTGGCTACAGGGGTTGACAGATACGCAGTATTTT.